This T cell receptor beta chain was observed in a study of T cells in Graves' hyperthyroidism and ophthalmopathy. V lost 4 bases to trimming and J lost 1 base, with 16 bases between them. The CDR3 is made up of 16 amino acids. Looked up from germline, CDR1 is LGHDT and CDR2 is YNNKEL (reference sequence). The TCR beta CDR3 regions underwent amplification using RNA transcripts as the source. The HTBI set primed first-round TCR CDR3 RT-PCR. TCRdb reprocessed the multiplex PCR reads with MiXCR, giving one entry per CDR3 protein. The sample lists around 690,000 distinct CDR3 sequences; roughly 17% were seen once. Newly diagnosed hyperthyroidism, duration under 2 months, in patients aged 18 to 65. This clonotype was counted a few times.

The clonotype originates from a man in his forties or fifties with Graves' hyperthyroidism. The sequencing input was blood. This chain uses TRBV3-1 with TRBJ1-1; no clear D gene. The CDR3 here is CASSLRGQTQNTEAFF. The CDR3 DNA sequence: TGTGCCAGCAGCCTCCGTGGGCAGACCCAGAACACTGAAGCTTTCTTT.